This T cell receptor (beta chain) is drawn from a study of patients and donors after allogeneic stem cell transplantation. TCRdb called the RT-PCR reads again in MiXCR, with one record for every CDR3 protein. The sample carries 100,000 to 130,000 distinct CDR3 sequences, less than 45% recorded once. V was clipped by 1 base and J by 5 bases, with 12 bases between them. This CDR3 has 15 amino acids. Germline V gene sequence: CDR1 MNHNY, CDR2 SVGAGI (reference sequence). This chain uses TRBV6-6 with TRBJ1-5, with D perhaps matching TRBD1 (5 bases). Specimen: blood, either unsorted or a sorted T cell fraction (not recorded which). The TCR originated in a human donor who was either an allogeneic HSCT recipient or a stem cell or donor lymphocyte infusion donor (not recorded which). It is not recorded whose cells these are; they may come from a transplant donor. Here the CDR3 reads CASSYWEGTDQPQHF. DNA for the CDR3: TGTGCCAGCAGTTACTGGGAGGGGACCGATCAGCCCCAGCATTTT.